The clone carrying this TCR beta chain was recorded once. No antigen is known for it. Deletions cut 2 bases from V and 2 bases from J, with 15 bases between. The V gene's germline CDR1 is SGHTA and CDR2 FQGNSA. The CDR3 has 16 amino acids. The data were taken from a study of CD8 T cells in Susac syndrome. Turning to the study itself: Within the sequenced Susac syndrome patient group, over 5 exhibited active disease and roughly 8 were in remission. Study-wide results and limits: When the CD4+ T cell repertoires of patients with Susac syndrome were examined, they did not show any clonal expansion.

RNA totalling roughly 0.5 to 1 ug underwent reverse transcription with random hexamers. TCRdb processed the immunoSEQ multiplex PCR reads anew with MiXCR; each CDR3 protein has one entry. The sample yields more than 150,000 distinct CDR3 sequences, more than 95% seen once. TCR beta sequencing covered blood CD8+ and CD4+ T cells. TEMRA cells were FACS-enriched, and CD8+ and CD4+ T cells were isolated negatively. The rearrangement uses TRBV7-2 and TRBJ2-5; maybe TRBD2 (6 bases). Input material: CD4+ T cells from PBMCs. The receptor was isolated from a human donor with Susac syndrome. The DNA of the CDR3 is TGTGCCAGCAGCTTATCGCCCCAGGGAGGACAAGAGACCCAGTACTTC. Translated: CASSLSPQGGQETQYF.